The source of this TCR beta chain is a study of blood T cell repertoires in COVID-19. Study at large: The United States, Italy and Spain were the sources of the acute and convalescent COVID-19 samples.

Participant age was 18 to 89 years, and participants resided in fewer than 30 US areas. Clinical history as reported by participants underpinned cohort assignment. In the original workflow: Amplification with reference gene primers provided the estimates of nucleated cell counts. Clones were sequenced by immunoSEQ multiplex PCR, and TCRdb holds only the in-frame ones, with some missing. V and J calls and clone size are those listed in that table; D and trimming were worked out from the DNA. The data show approximately 280,000 clones, about 83% seen once. The CDR3 has 15 amino acids. In germline, CDR1 is MNHEY, CDR2 SMNVEV (reference sequence). The V end lost 0 bases, the J end lost 10 bases, and 13 bases lay between the germline ends.

The chain has TRBV27 and TRBJ1-6, with D possibly being TRBD1 (5 bases). Specimen: PBMCs or T cells enriched from blood (not recorded which). The receptor was derived from a woman aged 35 to 49 who had recovered from COVID-19. CDR3 DNA sequence: TGTGCCAGCAGTTTATCGGCGGGGGTTGGCTCACCCCTCCACTTT. This encodes CASSLSAGVGSPLHF.